A selection of T cell receptor beta chains follows, all from one sample in a study of T cell changes during pregnancy in multiple sclerosis. TCRdb keeps only in-frame clones here, not all; method: immunoSEQ multiplex PCR. Here the sample spans some 96,000 clones, about 90% being singletons. Sequencing used peripheral blood, obtained after pregnancy. The source of these receptors is a female donor with multiple sclerosis, enrolled in a pregnancy study. Each CDR3 is given with its conserved first and last residue. The D gene is left open where the match is weak. Not every row has a clone size; where given, it reads once, few, many or a size class.

cdr3_nt	cdr3_aa	clone_size	d_call	v_call	j_call
TGTGCCAGCAGTTCTCCGGGACAGGGGAACGGCTACACCTTC	CASSSPGQGNGYTF	NA	TRBD1	TRBV6-5	TRBJ1-2
TGTGCCAGCAGCCCGACTAGCGGAAACACCGGGGAGCTGTTTTTT	CASSPTSGNTGELFF	once	TRBD2	TRBV11-2	TRBJ2-2
TGTGCCAGCAGCTTGGAGGCAGGGGGCGGCCAGCCCCAGCATTTT	CASSLEAGGGQPQHF	NA	TRBD1	TRBV5-5	TRBJ1-5
TGTGCCAGCAGCTTATCAGGGACCTACGAGCAGTACTTC	CASSLSGTYEQYF	NA	NA	TRBV7-2	TRBJ2-7
TGTGCCAGCAGCTTAGCGCAGATCGGGGGACTTGAAAATACGCAGTATTTT	CASSLAQIGGLENTQYF	NA	NA	TRBV7-8	TRBJ2-3
TGTGCCAGCAGTGTGGGACTAGCGGGAGTTAGTGAGCAGTTCTTC	CASSVGLAGVSEQFF	NA	TRBD2	TRBV2	TRBJ2-1
TGTGCCAGCACCACGAGGCTGAACACTGAAGCTTTCTTT	CASTTRLNTEAFF	NA	NA	TRBV6-6	TRBJ1-1
TGTGCCAGCAGCAAAGCATCTTTCGGGACAGATAATTCACCCCTCCACTTT	CASSKASFGTDNSPLHF	NA	NA	TRBV21-1	TRBJ1-6
TGTGCCAGCAGTCTTATACTGGCGGCTGAAGCTTTCTTT	CASSLILAAEAFF	NA	NA	TRBV6-5	TRBJ1-1
TGTGCCAGCAGCTCTTTTAATGAGCAGTTCTTC	CASSSFNEQFF	once	NA	TRBV5-6	TRBJ2-1
TGCGCCAGCAGCTTGTTAGTAGCGGGGTTCACAGATACGCAGTATTTT	CASSLLVAGFTDTQYF	NA	TRBD2	TRBV5-1	TRBJ2-3
TGTGCCAGCAGCCATGACAGGGGGAGTCCGTCTGGGGCCAACGTCCTGACTTTC	CASSHDRGSPSGANVLTF	NA	TRBD1	TRBV4-2	TRBJ2-6
TGTGCCAGCAAGTATCAGGGCCAAAACACTGAAGCTTTCTTT	CASKYQGQNTEAFF	NA	NA	TRBV6-1	TRBJ1-1
TGTGCCAGCAGTTACAGGGGTCGACATCAGCCCCAGCATTTT	CASSYRGRHQPQHF	NA	NA	TRBV6-6	TRBJ1-5
TGTGCCAGCAGTGAAATTCCCGACAGGGGATCTCGCTATGGCTACACCTTC	CASSEIPDRGSRYGYTF	once	TRBD1	TRBV6-1	TRBJ1-2
TGTGCCAGTAGTACACGACAGGGGAACTCTGGAAACACCATATATTTT	CASSTRQGNSGNTIYF	NA	TRBD1	TRBV19	TRBJ1-3
TGTGCCAGCAGCCGTTACAATGAGCAGTTCTTC	CASSRYNEQFF	NA	NA	TRBV7-6	TRBJ2-1
TGTGCCAGCAGTGAATGGACACCATATAGCAATCAGCCCCAGCATTTT	CASSEWTPYSNQPQHF	NA	NA	TRBV6-1	TRBJ1-5
TGTGCCAGCAGCCCTAGCGCACTGAACACCGGGGAGCTGTTTTTT	CASSPSALNTGELFF	NA	NA	TRBV7-9	TRBJ2-2
TGTGCCACCAGCAGAGAAAAAACAGGGCTGAGGCGCTATGGCTACACCTTC	CATSREKTGLRRYGYTF	NA	NA	TRBV15	TRBJ1-2
TGTGCCAGCAGCCTAGCGGGAGCCACAGATACGCAGTATTTT	CASSLAGATDTQYF	NA	TRBD2	TRBV7-3	TRBJ2-3
TGTGCCAGCAGCTTAGGTATTATCGGGGTGAACCCCTCCTACGAGCAGTACTTC	CASSLGIIGVNPSYEQYF	NA	NA	TRBV7-2	TRBJ2-7
TGTGCCAGTAGTATGCCTTCGACAGGAAGTCATGGCTACACCTTC	CASSMPSTGSHGYTF	NA	NA	TRBV19	TRBJ1-2
TGTGCCAGCAGTCGGGGACAGGTCAACACTGAAGCTTTCTTT	CASSRGQVNTEAFF	NA	TRBD1	TRBV27	TRBJ1-1
TGCGCCAGCAGCTTAGCGACAGGGTGGGGTGGTGGAGCTTTCTTT	CASSLATGWGGGAFF	NA	TRBD1	TRBV5-1	TRBJ1-1
TGTGCCAGCAGCCCTTACAGGAACACTGAAGCTTTCTTT	CASSPYRNTEAFF	NA	NA	TRBV7-2	TRBJ1-1
TGTGCCAGCAGCTTATTTGGGCCAGGGGTGAGCGGGGAGCTGTTTTTT	CASSLFGPGVSGELFF	NA	NA	TRBV7-2	TRBJ2-2
TGTGCCAGCAGCTTAGCTGGGGGCCAGAGCACCGGGGAGCTGTTTTTT	CASSLAGGQSTGELFF	NA	NA	TRBV7-9	TRBJ2-2
TGTGCCAGCAGCTTGAACCCAGGGCGCAGCACTGAAGCTTTCTTT	CASSLNPGRSTEAFF	NA	NA	TRBV5-6	TRBJ1-1
TGTGCCAGCAGCTTAAGGTCGACAGGGATCGACACCGGGGAGCTGTTTTTT	CASSLRSTGIDTGELFF	NA	TRBD1	TRBV11-3	TRBJ2-2
TGTGCCAGCAGTGAAACAGGGGATCAGCCCCAGCATTTT	CASSETGDQPQHF	NA	TRBD1	TRBV6-1	TRBJ1-5
TGTGCCAGCTCACCACCGACAGGGGAGTCGTTCTTT	CASSPPTGESFF	NA	TRBD1	TRBV18	TRBJ1-1
TGTGCCAGCAGCTTAGAGCCGGGGGATACGCAGTATTTT	CASSLEPGDTQYF	NA	NA	TRBV13	TRBJ2-3
TGTGCCAGCAGCCGAGTTTCAGGGAACGATCAGCCCCAGCATTTT	CASSRVSGNDQPQHF	NA	NA	TRBV7-8	TRBJ1-5
TGTGCCAGCTCACCCGGGACAGACTACGAGCAGTACTTC	CASSPGTDYEQYF	once	TRBD1	TRBV18	TRBJ2-7
TGTGCCAGTAGTAACCCCGGGACAGACGAGCAGTACTTC	CASSNPGTDEQYF	once	TRBD1	TRBV19	TRBJ2-7
TGTGCCAGCAGCCCGGGACTAGGAAAGTTCTTC	CASSPGLGKFF	once	TRBD2	TRBV2	TRBJ2-1
TGCAGCGTCCTAGCGGGGGGAGAGACCCAGTACTTC	CSVLAGGETQYF	few	TRBD2	TRBV29-1	TRBJ2-5
TGTGCCAGCAGCGTAGACACAGGGACGGGTCCCCAAGAGACCCAGTACTTC	CASSVDTGTGPQETQYF	NA	NA	TRBV9	TRBJ2-5
TGTGCCAGTAGTACGACAGGGGGCGGGGATCAGCCCCAGCATTTT	CASSTTGGGDQPQHF	NA	TRBD1	TRBV19	TRBJ1-5
TGTGCCAGCAGTCCAAAGGGGTTCGAGCAGTACTTC	CASSPKGFEQYF	NA	NA	TRBV7-9	TRBJ2-7
TGTGCCAGTAGTCTGACAGGGACACAATCACCCCTCCACTTT	CASSLTGTQSPLHF	NA	TRBD1	TRBV19	TRBJ1-6
TGTGCCAGCAGTTCCTCCGGGACAGGTGATTCGGCTTTCTTT	CASSSSGTGDSAFF	NA	TRBD1	TRBV28	TRBJ1-1
TGTGCCAGCAGTGAATACGAGGGGGGGGTCGTCTATGGCTACACCTTC	CASSEYEGGVVYGYTF	NA	NA	TRBV25-1	TRBJ1-2
TGTGCCAGCAGCTTAACAGGGGGCTTTAGGACACCCCTCCACTTT	CASSLTGGFRTPLHF	NA	TRBD1	TRBV11-2	TRBJ1-6
TGTGCCAGCAGCTTGGCCCCAGTCGTCACTGAAGCTTTCTTT	CASSLAPVVTEAFF	NA	NA	TRBV5-4	TRBJ1-1
TGCGCCAGCAGTTCGTTGGAGGGGACCCAGTACTTC	CASSSLEGTQYF	NA	NA	TRBV5-1	TRBJ2-5
TGTGCCAGCTCACCAGACAGGGGGTGGTATGGCTACACCTTC	CASSPDRGWYGYTF	NA	TRBD1	TRBV18	TRBJ1-2
TGCGCCAGCAGCCCTCTCGACAGGATATCGGGCGATAATTCACCCCTCCACTTT	CASSPLDRISGDNSPLHF	once	NA	TRBV5-1	TRBJ1-6
TGTGCCAGCAGCCAAGATCCTAGTAACCAAGAGACCCAGTACTTC	CASSQDPSNQETQYF	NA	NA	TRBV4-2	TRBJ2-5
TGCGCCAGCAGCTGGGGAGGGGGGGCATCTGGAAACACCATATATTTT	CASSWGGGASGNTIYF	NA	NA	TRBV5-1	TRBJ1-3